These T cell receptor beta chains were read from a single sample in a study of T-cell reconstitution after alpha-beta-depleted transplantation in children. MiXCR, applied by TCRdb to the PCR reads, yields one record per CDR3 protein. The sample gives around 600,000 distinct CDR3 sequences, about 10% of which show up once; 4% is in the top ten. The sample in question was PBMCs from the stem cell graft donor, obtained from the stem cell graft. The receptors here all came from a human donor who donated a stem cell graft to a child with acute myeloid leukemia. Both conserved end residues are part of each CDR3. D genes are given only for firm matches. Some rows have no size entry. The others give once, few or many, or a class for an expanded clone.

clone_size	j_call	d_call	v_call	cdr3_nt	cdr3_aa
many	TRBJ2-7	.	TRBV5-6	TGTGCCAGCAGCAAACCTAGTCAGAAAGGGGCAGTCTCTACCTTC	CASSKPSQKGAVSTF
many	TRBJ2-1	.	TRBV29-1	TGCAGCGTGATAGGGAGGCGGTACAATGAGCAGTTCTTC	CSVIGRRYNEQFF
many	TRBJ2-3	.	TRBV7-6	TGTGCCAGCAGCCGCACTGGGGTAGATACGCAGTATTTT	CASSRTGVDTQYF
.	TRBJ2-5	TRBD2	TRBV11-2	TGTGCCAGCAGCCTAGAGGGCCCGGGACTAGCGGACCGAAGGGGAGAGACCCAGTACTTC	CASSLEGPGLADRRGETQYF
few	TRBJ2-4	.	TRBV29-1	TGCAGCGTTGAAGTCCAGAACATTCAGTACTTC	CSVEVQNIQYF
many	TRBJ2-7	TRBD2	TRBV3-1	TGTGCCAGCAGCCAAGGACTAGCGGGATCAGACGAGCAGTACTTC	CASSQGLAGSDEQYF
many	TRBJ1-1	.	TRBV21-1	TGTGCCAGCAGCAATCAAGAGGACACTGAAGCTTTCTTT	CASSNQEDTEAFF
.	TRBJ2-5	.	TRBV5-1	TGCGCCAGCAGGCTGATGTACTTTGAAGAGACCCAGTACTTC	CASRLMYFEETQYF
many	TRBJ1-4	.	TRBV12-3/TRBV12-4	TGTGCCAGCAGTGGGGACATTGGTGAAAAACTGTTTTTT	CASSGDIGEKLFF
few	TRBJ2-6	.	TRBV5-1	TGCGCCAGTCGCGCCGTTTGGTCTGGGGCCAACGTCCTGACTTTC	CASRAVWSGANVLTF
.	TRBJ2-7	.	TRBV7-2	TGTGCCAGCAGCCCGATGCAGGGGTTCTACGAGCAGTACTTC	CASSPMQGFYEQYF
.	TRBJ2-1	TRBD2	TRBV6-1	TGTGCCAGCAGGGGATGGACTAGCGGTAACAATGAGCAGTTCTTC	CASRGWTSGNNEQFF
many	TRBJ2-7	TRBD2	TRBV29-1	TGCAGCGTTGGACTAGCGGATCCCTACGAGCAGTACTTC	CSVGLADPYEQYF
few	TRBJ2-5	.	TRBV7-2	TGTGCCAGCAGCTTAGCACCCCTAGCAGGGGAGACCCAGTACTTC	CASSLAPLAGETQYF
few	TRBJ1-2	.	TRBV28	TGTGCCAGCAGGGATGCTACAGGGAGGCTCTATGGCTACACCTTC	CASRDATGRLYGYTF
few	TRBJ2-1	.	TRBV7-3	TGTGCCAGCAGCACAGGTACGCGGGGGCACAATGAGCAGTTCTTC	CASSTGTRGHNEQFF
.	TRBJ2-5	.	TRBV10-3	TGTGCCACGAGAGCCCAAGAGACCCAGTACTTC	CATRAQETQYF
.	TRBJ2-7	.	TRBV30	TGTGCCTGGAGTGTACTACTCAACGAGCAGTACTTC	CAWSVLLNEQYF
few	TRBJ2-3	TRBD2	TRBV5-1	TGCGCCAGCAGCCGGGGACTAGCGGTAGGGGATACGCAGTATTTT	CASSRGLAVGDTQYF
.	TRBJ2-6	TRBD2	TRBV7-9	TGTGCCAGCAGCCCCGGGACTAGCGGGAGCTGGGCCAACGTCCTGACTTTC	CASSPGTSGSWANVLTF
.	TRBJ2-3	.	TRBV3-1	TGTGCCAGCAGCCAAGGCGGCGCCTCCACGGGGACGCAGTATTTT	CASSQGGASTGTQYF
.	TRBJ2-1	.	TRBV20-1	TGCAGTGCTTCCCCAACCCAGAGCTCCTACAATGAGCAGTTCTTC	CSASPTQSSYNEQFF
.	TRBJ2-3	.	TRBV30	TGTGCCTGGAGCCCTCCAGATACGCAGTATTTT	CAWSPPDTQYF
many	TRBJ1-1	.	TRBV27	TGTGCCAGCAGTTTATCTGTAGCCTGGAACACTGAAGCTTTCTTT	CASSLSVAWNTEAFF
few	TRBJ2-1	.	TRBV5-1	TGCGCCAGCAGCCCCGGCCCCCCCGGCTCCTACAATGAGCAGTTCTTC	CASSPGPPGSYNEQFF
.	TRBJ2-1	.	TRBV10-3	TGTGCCATCGGGGCAGGGAATGAGCAGTTCTTC	CAIGAGNEQFF
few	TRBJ2-2	.	TRBV5-1	TGCGCCAGCAGCCCGGAGGGGTCCACCGGGGAGCTGTTTTTT	CASSPEGSTGELFF
many	TRBJ2-7	TRBD1	TRBV10-3	TGTGCCATCAGTGAGGGTCGGACAGGACCCTACGAGCAGTACTTC	CAISEGRTGPYEQYF
few	TRBJ1-2	TRBD1	TRBV6-6	TGTGCCAGCAGGGGACAGGGGGTACCTGGTACCTTC	CASRGQGVPGTF
many	TRBJ2-1	.	TRBV2	TGTGCCAGCCGACTGTCAATATACAATGAGCAGTTCTTC	CASRLSIYNEQFF
few	TRBJ2-7	TRBD2	TRBV5-1	TGCGCCAGCAGCTTGAATTCGGGTAGCGGGAGGGTCGCCGACGAGCAGTACTTC	CASSLNSGSGRVADEQYF
.	TRBJ2-7	TRBD1	TRBV12-3/TRBV12-4	TGTGCCAGCAGTGGATTCCGGGACAGGGGTAACGAGCAGTACTTC	CASSGFRDRGNEQYF
many	TRBJ1-1	.	TRBV12-3/TRBV12-4	TGTGCCAGCAGTTATAGGACAGAGAACACTGAAGCTTTCTTT	CASSYRTENTEAFF
many	TRBJ1-1	.	TRBV15	TGTGCCACCAGCAGAGAGGGAATCGGAGCCTTTAACACTGAAGCTTTCTTT	CATSREGIGAFNTEAFF
few	TRBJ2-3	TRBD2	TRBV15	TGTGCCACCAGCAGAGAGGCTAGCGGGAGGGTGGGCACAGATACGCAGTATTTT	CATSREASGRVGTDTQYF
few	TRBJ2-1	.	TRBV29-1	TGCAGCGTGGACGAGACTAGCAGGGGTGAGCAGTTCTTC	CSVDETSRGEQFF
few	TRBJ2-2	.	TRBV6-2/TRBV6-3	TGTGCCAGCAGTGGGACCCGTGGGGCCGGGGAGCTGTTTTTT	CASSGTRGAGELFF
.	TRBJ2-3	.	TRBV6-6	TGTGCCACCCGAGGACCCACAGATACGCAGTATTTT	CATRGPTDTQYF